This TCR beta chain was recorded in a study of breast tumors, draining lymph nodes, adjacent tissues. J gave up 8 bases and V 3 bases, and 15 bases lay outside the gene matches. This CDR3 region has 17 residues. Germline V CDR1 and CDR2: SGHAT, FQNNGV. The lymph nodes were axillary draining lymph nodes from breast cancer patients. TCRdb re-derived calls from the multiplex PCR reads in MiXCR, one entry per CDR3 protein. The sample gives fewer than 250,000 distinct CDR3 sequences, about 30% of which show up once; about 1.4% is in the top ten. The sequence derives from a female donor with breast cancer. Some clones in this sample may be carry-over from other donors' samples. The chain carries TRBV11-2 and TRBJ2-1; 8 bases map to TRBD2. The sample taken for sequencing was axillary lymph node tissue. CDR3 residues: CASSFQGLGLDRDEQFF. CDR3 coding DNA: TGTGCCAGCAGCTTTCAAGGCCTGGGACTAGATCGCGATGAGCAGTTCTTC.